This record looks at one TCR beta chain sequence and its context. The antigen remains undetermined. All patients picked for sequencing had shown, by flow cytometry, an expansion of CD8+CD57+ cells. Every patient had severe acquired aplastic anemia. This entry comes from a study of CD8+CD57+ T cells in acquired aplastic anemia. Study in general: Sorted CD4+ and CD8+ cells gave an average of around 3 ug of DNA. Findings and caveats of the study: A set of twenty-nine CD8+ CDR3 sequences was shared between patients and controls, and these sequences appeared highly expressed in patients.

Both TCR beta VDJ combination and CDR3 sequence profiling were carried out. Genomic DNA was the template for this profiling. Via MiXCR, TCRdb re-called the reads, giving one row per CDR3 protein. In the table there are about 150,000 distinct CDR3 sequences, just over 50% of which are singletons. The sequenced material came from sorted CD4+, CD8+, or CD8+CD57+ T cells (not recorded which) from PBMCs. The sequence was obtained from a human donor with aplastic anemia.

The CDR3 coding sequence is TGTGCCAGCAGTGAACACAACCAAGAGACCCAGTACTTC. It encodes CASSEHNQETQYF. The chain joins TRBV2 to TRBJ2-5; the D is unclear. The germline V gene encodes CDR1 SNHLY and CDR2 FYNNEI. This CDR3 has 13 residues. The V end lost 2 bases, the J end lost 0 bases, and 4 bases lay between the germline ends.